These 29 T cell receptor beta chains came from one sample sequenced in a study of metastatic and nonmetastatic thyroid tumors. Through MiXCR, TCRdb re-clonotyped the PCR reads. The table lists around 19,000 clones, roughly 16% of them singletons. Not a single patient had been given any form of treatment at any point before undergoing thyroid surgery. Sequencing was performed on blood. Source of these receptors: a female donor with papillary thyroid cancer or a benign thyroid nodule (not recorded which). Some clones in this sample may be carry-over from other donors' samples.

This clone occurred many times. This chain connects TRBV13 to TRBJ2-4, with TRBD2 matching 10 bases. The CDR3 runs to 18 residues. Trimming at V came to 4 bases and at J to 7 bases, leaving 16 bases not matched to a gene. The germline gives CDR1 PRHDT, CDR2 FYEKMQ (reference sequence). In nucleotides, the CDR3 is TGTGCCAGCAGCTCCCGCGGGGGAGCGGGAGGGCCTGGGAACATTCAGTACTTC. Amino acid sequence: CASSSRGGAGGPGNIQYF. The full variable domain, completed using reference TRBV13 and TRBJ2-4, is AAGVIQSPRHLIKEKRETATLKCYPIPRHDTVYWYQQGPGQDPQFLISFYEKMQSDKGSIPDRFSAQQFSDYHSELNMSSLELGDSALYFCASSSRGGAGGPGNIQYFGAGTRLSVL.

This clone was found a few times. The V and J genes are TRBV6-1 and TRBJ1-6; D uncertain. V was cut by 10 bases and J by 7 bases, with 17 bases left in between. CDR3 size: 14 residues. Looked up from germline, CDR1 is MNHNS and CDR2 is SASEGT. The CDR3 DNA sequence: TGTGCCACCTCCACGGGCCAGAAGAATTCACCCCTCCACTTT. Amino acid sequence: CATSTGQKNSPLHF.

This clone was counted ten times or more. The V gene is TRBV28, the J gene TRBJ2-5; D may be TRBD1 (6 bases). Trimming cost V 5 bases and J 3 bases, with 13 bases left between them. The CDR3 length is 14 residues. Germline CDR1 reads MDHEN; CDR2 reads SYDVKM. The CDR3 here is CASSARGREETQYF. CDR3 nucleotide sequence: TGTGCCAGCAGTGCCAGGGGAAGGGAAGAGACCCAGTACTTC.

With respect to this clone: This sequence may be a read error, since a much larger clone differs from it by one base. V gene TRBV12-3 or TRBV12-4 combines with J gene TRBJ2-1; possible D gene TRBD2, 7 bases. The length of the CDR3 is 15 residues. For the CDR3, the DNA is TGTGCCGGCAGGGACACCGGGACTATGAGAAGTGGGCAGTTCTTC. Residues: CAGRDTGTMRSGQFF.

This clone has ten or more counts. V and J are TRBV11-2 and TRBJ2-1; 8 nucleotides align to TRBD2. Germline CDR1 reads SGHAT; CDR2 reads FQNNGV. The J segment lost 7 bases and the V segment lost 8 bases, leaving 7 bases of the junction unmatched. This CDR3 region has 13 residues. As DNA, the CDR3 is TGTGCCAGCGGTTTACCGGGAGGGAATGAGCAGTTCTTC. Encoded protein: CASGLPGGNEQFF.

In regard to this clone: Compared with germline, one end of the junction differs, possibly owing to a read error. The V and J genes are TRBV6-1 and TRBJ2-4; perhaps D is TRBD1 or TRBD2 (5 bases each). This CDR3 has 13 residues. Germline V gives CDR1 MNHNS, CDR2 SASEGT. Here the CDR3 reads CTSSPRGQNIQYF. CDR3 DNA sequence: TGTACCAGCAGTCCCCGGGGCCAAAACATTCAGTACTTC.

This clone was counted ten times or more. V gene TRBV4-1 combines with J gene TRBJ1-2, with D maybe TRBD1 (6 bases). Germline CDR1 is MGHRA and CDR2 is YSYEKL. CDR3 length: 15 residues. V shed 0 bases and J shed 7 bases, with 15 bases lying between them. The CDR3 protein is CASSQDLGGPVGYTF. CDR3 coding DNA: TGCGCCAGCAGCCAAGATCTTGGGGGCCCCGTTGGCTACACCTTC.

This chain uses TRBV11-2 with TRBJ2-5; D uncertain. The CDR3 extends over 15 amino acids. V was shortened by 5 bases and J by 1 base, with 14 bases between the two germline ends. The germline gives CDR1 SGHAT, CDR2 FQNNGV. CDR3: CASSPQLGVQETQYF. DNA of the CDR3: TGTGCCAGCAGCCCTCAACTTGGAGTCCAAGAGACCCAGTACTTC.

This clone occurred many times. A much larger clone sits a single nucleotide away, making a read error possible. V gene TRBV27 combines with J gene TRBJ2-2; a possible D gene is TRBD2 (6 bases). The ends were cut back, 7 bases at V and 7 bases at J, with 19 bases in the middle. This CDR3 has 15 residues. From germline, CDR1 is MNHEY and CDR2 SMNVEV (reference sequence). The CDR3 loop is CASNPRWGEGGELFF. The CDR3 DNA reads as TGTGCCAGCAATCCCCGATGGGGGGAAGGCGGGGAGCTGTTTTTT.

This clone showed up many times. The chain uses TRBV15 and TRBJ1-5, with a weak D call TRBD1 (6 bases). The V and J ends lost 2 bases and 5 bases respectively, with 13 bases between them. The CDR3 spans 15 residues. From germline, CDR1 is LNHNV and CDR2 YYDKDF (reference sequence). CDR3 protein: CATSRPGAGDQPQHF. The CDR3 DNA follows: TGTGCCACCAGCAGACCCGGGGCAGGGGATCAGCCCCAGCATTTT.

This clone has a count of ten or more. This chain connects TRBV24-1 to TRBJ2-3; possible D gene TRBD2, 7 bases. CDR3 length: 15 residues. CDR1 is KGHDR and CDR2 is SFDVKD in the germline V gene. V lost 5 bases to trimming and J lost 2 bases, with 13 bases between them. The CDR3 here is CATSVGGRFTDTQYF. DNA for the CDR3: TGTGCCACCAGTGTGGGGGGGCGATTCACAGATACGCAGTATTTT.

This clone was detected many times. The chain has TRBV20-1 and TRBJ1-1; no definite D call. This CDR3 contains 12 residues. The V end was cut by 0 bases, the J end by 7 bases, with 9 bases between. Germline CDR1 DFQATT, CDR2 SNEGSKA (reference sequence). The CDR3, as DNA: TGCAGTGCTAGAGATCTGGGGATTGAAGCTTTCTTT. It translates to CSARDLGIEAFF.

This clone was counted at least ten times. A much larger clone lies one base from this, so it may be a read error. This CDR3 is also generated by other DNA sequences in the sample. CDR3 sequence (DNA): TGCGCCAGCAGCCTGAGGACAGGGGGGACTGAAGCTTTCTTT. Amino acids: CASSLRTGGTEAFF. This sequence joins TRBV5-1 and TRBJ1-1, with 10 positions matching TRBD1. With V trimmed by 4 bases and J by 5 bases, 5 bases remained unmatched. Germline V gives CDR1 SGHRS, CDR2 YFSETQ. This CDR3 comprises 14 residues.

This clone showed up just once. This chain joins TRBV9 and TRBJ2-5; D possibly uses TRBD1 or TRBD2 (6 bases each). The germline gives CDR1 SGDLS, CDR2 YYNGEE. This CDR3 has 14 amino acids. The ends were cut back, 0 bases at V and 4 bases at J, with 10 bases in the middle. CDR3 DNA: TGTGCCAGCAGCGTAGAAGGGGGAGGAGAGACCCAGTACTTC. Its protein is CASSVEGGGETQYF.

This clone was detected many times. J is TRBJ1-5 and V is TRBV20-1; no definite D call. Trimming stripped 2 bases from V and 1 base from J, with 9 bases between. Germline V lookup: CDR1 DFQATT, CDR2 SNEGSKA (reference sequence). The CDR3 contains 14 residues. The chain's CDR3 is CSARLGPSNQPQHF. The CDR3 DNA reads TGCAGTGCTAGACTGGGCCCCAGCAATCAGCCCCAGCATTTT.

This clone was observed many times. The chain carries TRBV20-1 and TRBJ2-5, with no clear D. CDR3 size: 12 residues. The V gene lost 3 bases and the J gene lost 2 bases, with 7 bases spanning the gap. Looked up from germline, CDR1 is DFQATT and CDR2 is SNEGSKA (reference sequence). In DNA form, the CDR3 reads TGCAGTGCTAGGACCCGACAAGAGACCCAGTACTTC. Translated, it gives CSARTRQETQYF.

To note about this clone: Since the CDR3 does not end with the conserved phenylalanine or tryptophan, this likely comes from a read error. The rearrangement uses TRBV4-1 and TRBJ2-7, with D possibly being TRBD2 (5 bases). Looked up from germline, CDR1 is MGHRA and CDR2 is YSYEKL. V lost 7 bases to trimming and J lost 1 base, with 20 bases between them. The CDR3 totals 16 residues. CDR3 sequence: CASIRGVLASSYEQYL. In DNA form, the CDR3 reads TGCGCCAGCATCCGTGGGGTCCTAGCAAGTTCCTACGAGCAGTACTTA.

This clone was observed at least ten times. The chain uses TRBV18 and TRBJ2-7, with TRBD2 matching 11 bases. After removal of 5 bases from V and 1 base from J, the junction contained 4 bases not matched to a gene. Germline V lookup: CDR1 KGHSH, CDR2 LQKENI. The CDR3 has 15 residues. The CDR3 reads CASSGTSGRSYEQYF. Here the CDR3 DNA reads TGTGCCAGCTCAGGCACTAGCGGGAGATCCTACGAGCAGTACTTC.

There are many counts of this clone. V is TRBV29-1 and J is TRBJ2-2; weak D call: TRBD1 (5 bases). CDR1 and CDR2 (germline): SQVTM, ANQGSEA. V was pared by 7 bases and J by 10 bases, with 19 bases between. This CDR3 is built from 13 residues. The DNA for the CDR3 is TGCAGCGCGATGCCGGACCAGGGCAAGGAGCTGTTTTTT. It specifies CSAMPDQGKELFF.

V usage is TRBV2 and J usage is TRBJ2-1; 8 bases align to TRBD2. CDR1 and CDR2 from the germline V gene are SNHLY and FYNNEI. With 6 bases clipped from V and 4 bases from J, the junction kept 2 bases outside the gene matches. The CDR3 totals 13 residues. DNA of the CDR3: TGTGCCAGCAGGGTAGCGGGGTACAATGAGCAGTTCTTC. This sequence encodes CASRVAGYNEQFF.

This clone has a count of ten or more. This chain links TRBV20-1 with TRBJ1-2, with unresolved D. This CDR3 comprises 12 residues. V gave up 3 bases and J gave up 2 bases, with 7 bases separating them. Per the germline V gene, CDR1 is DFQATT and CDR2 is SNEGSKA (reference sequence). The CDR3: CSARPLNYGYTF. DNA for the CDR3: TGCAGTGCTAGGCCACTCAACTATGGCTACACCTTC.

This clone was detected once. Since a much larger clone is just one base distant, this may be a read error. The chain couples TRBV6-2 or TRBV6-3 to TRBJ2-5, with 9 bases lining up with TRBD1. The germline gives CDR1 MNHEY, CDR2 SVGEGT. This CDR3 is 16 amino acids long. This CDR3 reads CASSYRRDRVRETQYF. The CDR3 DNA reads as TGTGCCAGTAGTTACCGCCGGGACAGGGTCAGAGAGACCCAGTACTTC.

This clone was recorded a few times. The chain employs TRBV6-1 and TRBJ2-7, with D possibly being TRBD2 (6 bases). Germline V CDR1 and CDR2: MNHNS, SASEGT. Between the trimmed V and J ends, which lost 1 base and 3 bases, there was a span of 13 bases. This CDR3 has 15 residues. CDR3 sequence reads: CASSEGSSGFYEQYF. In DNA, the CDR3 is TGTGCCAGCAGTGAAGGTTCCAGCGGGTTCTACGAGCAGTACTTC.

The sample holds a few counts of this clone. Germline is not matched at one junction end, which may reflect a read error. The chain recombines TRBV4-1 with TRBJ2-1; 9 bases are shared with TRBD2. Per the germline V gene, CDR1 is MGHRA and CDR2 is YSYEKL. The length of the CDR3 is 17 residues. In nucleotides, the CDR3 is TGCGCCAGCAGCCAGCTTAGCGGGAGCGGGGCCTACAATGAGCAGCTCTTT. It specifies CASSQLSGSGAYNEQLF.

The V and J genes are TRBV5-1 and TRBJ2-6; TRBD1 is a possible D gene (5 bases). This CDR3 comprises 16 residues. The V and J ends lost 0 bases and 2 bases respectively, with 9 bases between them. Germline CDR1 is SGHRS and CDR2 is YFSETQ. CDR3 DNA sequence: TGCGCCAGCAGCTTGGCCGCGACAGCTGGGGCCAACGTCCTGACTTTC. Its translation is CASSLAATAGANVLTF.

In regard to this clone: Possible read error: a much larger clone is one base away. The V gene is TRBV4-1, the J gene TRBJ2-3; D is ambiguous. The V end was cut by 1 base, the J end by 11 bases, with 16 bases between. The V gene's germline CDR1 is MGHRA and CDR2 YSYEKL. This CDR3 has 14 amino acids. As DNA, the CDR3 is TGCGCCAGCAGCCAAGGATTTCAAGAGAACATGCAGTATTTT. Amino acids: CASSQGFQENMQYF.

This chain connects TRBV7-2 to TRBJ2-7; possibly TRBD1 or TRBD2 for D (5 bases each). CDR1 is SGHTA and CDR2 is FQGNSA in the germline V gene. The CDR3 loop spans 15 amino acids. The V gene lost 1 base and the J gene lost 5 bases, with 15 bases spanning the gap. The CDR3: CASSLVWGRGDEQYF. DNA of the CDR3: TGTGCCAGCAGCTTAGTCTGGGGCAGAGGGGACGAGCAGTACTTC. Using reference TRBV7-2 and TRBJ2-7 for the parts outside the CDR3, the full variable domain is GAGVSQSPSNKVTEKGKDVELRCDPISGHTALYWYRQSLGQGLEFLIYFQGNSAPDKSGLPSDRFSAERTGGSVSTLTIQRTQQEDSAVYLCASSLVWGRGDEQYFGPGTRLTVT.

Ten or more counts support this clone. This chain connects TRBV7-6 to TRBJ1-5; possibly TRBD1 for D (5 bases). The CDR3 is 17 residues long. V gave up 5 bases and J gave up 0 bases, with 17 bases separating them. Per the germline V gene, CDR1 is SGHVS and CDR2 is FNYEAQ. The CDR3 sequence is CASSLWPRGDSNQPQHF. The CDR3 DNA follows: TGTGCCAGCAGCCTCTGGCCTCGGGGGGATAGCAATCAGCCCCAGCATTTT. Full variable domain (missing parts from reference TRBV7-6 and TRBJ1-5): GAGVSQSPRYKVTKRGQDVALRCDPISGHVSLYWYRQALGQGPEFLTYFNYEAQQDKSGLPNDRFSAERPEGSISTLTIQRTEQRDSAMYRCASSLWPRGDSNQPQHFGDGTRLSIL.

The rearrangement joins TRBV20-1 to TRBJ1-1; 8 bases are a match to TRBD1. The CDR3 is 13 amino acids. V lost 3 bases, J lost 6 bases, and 6 bases stayed unmatched. In germline, CDR1 is DFQATT, CDR2 SNEGSKA (reference sequence). The CDR3 sequence: CSARGTGLAEAFF. CDR3 nucleotide sequence: TGCAGTGCTAGGGGGACAGGACTCGCTGAAGCTTTCTTT.